This TCR beta chain was retrieved from a study of blood T cell repertoires in COVID-19. Study summary: COVID-19 samples from acute and convalescent phases originated in the United States, Italy and Spain.

Participants' own reports of clinical history determined their cohort assignment. Under the authors' procedure: Quantification of nucleated cells was approximated via reference gene primer amplification. Some clones are missing from TCRdb's copy, which holds only in-frame ones; the method was immunoSEQ multiplex PCR. V, J and clone size were drawn from that table, and D and trimming were deduced from the DNA. The table records around 280,000 clones, roughly 87% of them present only once. Trimming took 6 bases from V and 5 from J; bases not matched to a gene: 7. This CDR3 has 14 amino acids. Germline V gene data show CDR1 as MNHEY and CDR2 as SVGEGT.

Source material: PBMCs or T cells enriched from blood (not recorded which). This clonotype was obtained from a woman between 40 and 55 years old who had recovered from COVID-19. The chain combines TRBV6-2 or TRBV6-3 with TRBJ2-1, with 7 bases lining up with TRBD2. CDR3 in DNA: TGTGCCAGCAGCCCCCTGGGGGGGAACAATGAGCAGTTCTTC. Its protein is CASSPLGGNNEQFF.